This T cell receptor (beta chain) was retrieved from a study of T cells in Graves' hyperthyroidism and ophthalmopathy. Clinical symptoms, serum thyroxine, TRAb, thyroid ultrasound and orbital computed tomography informed diagnoses. TCR beta CDR3 sequences were amplified from RNA transcripts. RT-PCR in the first round (using the HTBI primer set) targeted the TCR CDR3. From the multiplex PCR reads, TCRdb called clonotypes with MiXCR, one entry per CDR3 protein. The profile shows approximately 510,000 distinct CDR3 sequences, over 45% of them singletons. V shed 5 bases and J 0 bases; nucleotides not matched to a gene: 10. CDR3 length equals 17 residues. Germline V lookup: CDR1 SGHAT, CDR2 FQNNGV.

The gene calls are TRBV11-2 and TRBJ1-3, with 7 bases identical to TRBD1. Sequenced material: peripheral blood or thyroid tissue (not recorded which). This TCR derives from an adult woman with Graves' disease, either hyperthyroidism or ophthalmopathy (not recorded which). The CDR3 protein is CASSPYRGGPSGNTIYF. DNA for the CDR3: TGTGCCAGCAGCCCCTACAGGGGCGGACCCTCTGGAAACACCATATATTTT.